Listed below are T cell receptor beta chains from one sample, sequenced in a study of blood T cell repertoires in COVID-19. Data came from immunoSEQ multiplex PCR; TCRdb stores just in-frame clones and leaves some out. This table has some 100,000 clones, 70% to 90% appearing once. Sequenced material: peripheral blood. The receptors derive from a human donor in a cohort sampled during active COVID-19. Each CDR3 is given without its conserved first and last residue. The D gene is left open where the match is weak. Some rows mark clone size as missing; the rest say once, few, many or name a class of expanded clone.

clone_size cdr3_length v_call d_call cdr3_aa
NA 11 TRBV5-4 NA ASSSQDLPEAF
once 16 TRBV4-2 TRBD2 ASSQDRKRGGHQETQY
NA 13 TRBV24-1 NA ATGGKKGRADTQY
NA 12 TRBV4-1 NA ASSQDSGTDTQY
few 11 TRBV5-4 NA ASSFFQEGGYT
NA 11 TRBV6-5 TRBD1 ASRRTGRYEQY
NA 14 TRBV5-5 TRBD1 ASSSLTERGPYEQY
NA 13 TRBV18 TRBD2 ASSPRTSGGDEQY
few 13 TRBV19 TRBD1 ASSRAGQANTEAF
NA 12 TRBV7-8 TRBD1 ASSSGQGYTEAF
few 12 TRBV27 NA ASSSSQGFQPQH
NA 14 TRBV7-9 TRBD1 ASSPTTGVNTGELF
NA 12 TRBV30 NA AWSTGYSNQPQH
NA 13 TRBV9 NA ASSVDQGSYNEQF
once 14 TRBV27 TRBD1 ASSEIGAGGSYEQY
NA 12 TRBV5-1 NA ASSPRGGGETQY